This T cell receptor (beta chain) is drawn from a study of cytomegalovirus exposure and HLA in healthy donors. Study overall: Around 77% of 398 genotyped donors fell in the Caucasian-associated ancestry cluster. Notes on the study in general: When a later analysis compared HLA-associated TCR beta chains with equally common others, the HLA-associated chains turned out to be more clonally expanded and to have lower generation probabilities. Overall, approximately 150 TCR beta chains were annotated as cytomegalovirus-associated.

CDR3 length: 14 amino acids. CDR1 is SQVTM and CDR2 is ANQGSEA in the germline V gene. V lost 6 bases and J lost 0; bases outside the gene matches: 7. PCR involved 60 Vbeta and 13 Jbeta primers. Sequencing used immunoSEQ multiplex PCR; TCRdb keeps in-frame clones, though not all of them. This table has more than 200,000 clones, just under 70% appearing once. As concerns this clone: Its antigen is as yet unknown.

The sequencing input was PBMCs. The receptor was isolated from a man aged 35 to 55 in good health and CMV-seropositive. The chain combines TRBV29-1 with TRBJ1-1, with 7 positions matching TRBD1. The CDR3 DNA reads TGCAGCGTCACCCCCGACAGGGTGAACACTGAAGCTTTCTTT. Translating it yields CSVTPDRVNTEAFF.